These 22 T cell receptor beta chains were sequenced from one sample in a study of blood T cells in healthy people across ages. For the second PCR, which ran for about 6 to 12 cycles, a sample-barcoded 5' primer and a J-beta primer mix were used. A single record per CDR3 protein comes from TCRdb applying MiXCR to the 5' RACE reads. The repertoire holds hundreds of thousands of distinct CDR3 sequences, with around 31% as singletons. The sample consisted of blood. The receptors stem from a woman of 80 years or more in good health.

This clonotype was seen repeatedly, ten times or more. The rearrangement links TRBV6-2 or TRBV6-3 to TRBJ2-1, with 7 bases aligning to TRBD2. Germline CDR1 MNHEY, CDR2 SVGEGT. After removal of 7 bases from V and 7 bases from J, the junction contained 7 bases not matched to a gene. CDR3 length: 13 residues. CDR3 protein: CASMFRAGNEQFF. Written as DNA, the CDR3 is TGTGCCAGCATGTTTCGAGCGGGGAATGAGCAGTTCTTC.

This clonotype showed up many times. The chain joins TRBV5-1 to TRBJ2-3; 9 nucleotides align to TRBD1. Germline CDR1 SGHRS, CDR2 YFSETQ. CDR3 size: 16 residues. V was clipped by 4 bases and J by 5 bases; unmatched bases: 11. In nucleotides, the CDR3 is TGCGCCAGCAGCCCCCAACGGGACAGGGCAGGAGATACGCAGTATTTT. This gives the protein CASSPQRDRAGDTQYF.

This clonotype has a count of ten or more. The chain combines TRBV9 with TRBJ2-5, with 8 nucleotides matching TRBD2. This CDR3 is built from 17 residues. V was clipped by 3 bases and J by 4 bases; unmatched bases: 14. Germline CDR1 reads SGDLS; CDR2 reads YYNGEE. In DNA, the CDR3 is TGTGCCAGCAGCGGTAGGATGGGCGTAGCGGGAAGAGAGACCCAGTACTTC. Its protein is CASSGRMGVAGRETQYF.

This clonotype was seen only a few times. J is TRBJ1-3 and V is TRBV5-1, with a possible D match to TRBD1 (5 bases). The CDR3 is 14 residues long. With 4 bases removed from V and 8 bases from J, the gap between germline ends came to 16 bases. The germline V gene encodes CDR1 SGHRS and CDR2 YFSETQ. CDR3 DNA: TGCGCCAGCAGCCTCGGGACCGATTCGTACACCATATATTTT. Encoded protein: CASSLGTDSYTIYF.

Turning to this clonotype: Being one base from a much bigger clone, this may be a read error. The chain joins TRBV3-1 to TRBJ1-2; no definite D call. The CDR3 is 13 amino acids. Germline-derived CDR1 and CDR2 are LGHDT and YNNKEL (reference sequence). This chain's CDR3 is CASSQDHNHGYTF. The CDR3, as DNA: TGTGCCAGCAGCCAAGATCATAACCATGGCTACACCTTC.

This chain links TRBV6-5 with TRBJ1-1; the D gene is possibly TRBD1 (5 bases). This CDR3 comprises 11 residues. Germline CDR1 and CDR2: MNHEY and SVGAGI. V lost 10 bases and J 7 bases, leaving 13 bases between the germline ends. The DNA of the CDR3 is TGTGCCACCAACAGGTCGCTTGAAGCTTTCTTT. Protein: CATNRSLEAFF.

This clonotype was detected ten times or more. This could be a read error, since a much larger clone is one nucleotide away. The chain combines TRBV3-1 with TRBJ2-4; D is unresolved. The CDR3 has 15 residues. In germline, CDR1 is LGHDT, CDR2 YNNKEL (reference sequence). V lost 4 bases and J 2 bases, leaving 12 bases between the germline ends. CDR3 nucleotides: TGTGCCAGCAGCCCCCAGTTAAGGTCCAAAAACATTCAGTACTTC. Translated: CASSPQLRSKNIQYF.

Many counts were recorded for this clonotype. The V and J genes are TRBV7-9 and TRBJ1-6; TRBD1 matches at 7 bases. The trim removed 4 bases at V and 7 bases at J, leaving 7 bases unmatched. The germline gives CDR1 SEHNR, CDR2 FQNEAQ (reference sequence). The CDR3 runs to 15 residues. CDR3 in DNA: TGTGCCAGCAGCTCGTCAGGGGGAGAGAATTCACCCCTCCACTTT. Translating gives CASSSSGGENSPLHF.

The sample holds many counts of this clonotype. The gene calls are TRBV4-3 and TRBJ1-2; D gene unclear. From germline, CDR1 is LGHNA and CDR2 YSLEER. V was trimmed by 1 base and J by 7 bases, leaving 7 bases between them. There are 12 residues in the CDR3. This chain's CDR3 is CASSQGGGGYTF. The CDR3, as DNA: TGCGCCAGCAGCCAAGGGGGTGGTGGCTACACCTTC.

Turning to this clonotype: Since a much larger clone is just one base distant, this may be a read error. The genes are TRBV10-3 and TRBJ2-1; 7 bases line up with TRBD1. The CDR3 totals 16 residues. Germline CDR1 is ENHRY and CDR2 is SYGVKD. CDR3 nucleotides: TGTGCCATCAGTGCGCTTACAGGGGTCTCCAACAATGAGCAGTTCTTC. This encodes CAISALTGVSNNEQFF.

Of note for this clonotype: A much larger clonotype is one base distant, so this may be a read error. The chain links TRBV7-3 to TRBJ2-3, with D possibly TRBD1 on 7 matching bases. The CDR3 totals 16 residues. In germline, CDR1 is SGHTA, CDR2 FQGTGA. CDR3 residues: CASSQGGRGDTDAQYF. The CDR3 DNA follows: TGTGCCAGCAGCCAAGGCGGCAGGGGGGACACAGATGCGCAGTATTTT.

On this clonotype: This may be a read error: a much more frequent sequence differs by one nucleotide. The rearrangement uses TRBV20-1 and TRBJ1-4; D gene uncertain. The CDR3 covers 12 residues. The V gene lost 8 bases and the J gene lost 5 bases, with 12 bases spanning the gap. Germline lookup yields CDR1 DFQATT and CDR2 SNEGSKA (reference sequence). The CDR3 DNA reads as TGCAGTACTAATGACGGGAATGAAAAACTGTTTTTT. Amino acids: CSTNDGNEKLFF.

The sample holds many counts of this clonotype. The rearrangement joins TRBV9 to TRBJ2-5; unclear D gene. Deletions cut 4 bases from V and 5 bases from J, with 12 bases between. The CDR3 has 13 amino acids. CDR1 and CDR2 (germline): SGDLS, YYNGEE. The CDR3 sequence: CASSRESTETQYF. CDR3 DNA sequence: TGTGCCAGCAGCAGAGAAAGTACGGAGACCCAGTACTTC.

This clonotype was counted ten times or more. This sequence joins TRBV10-3 and TRBJ1-2; perhaps TRBD1 as D (6 bases). In germline, CDR1 is ENHRY, CDR2 SYGVKD. The CDR3 spans 18 residues. V dropped 0 bases and J dropped 2 bases, with 19 bases sitting between them. CDR3 protein: CAISESPQIGGRNYGYTF. The CDR3 nucleotides are TGTGCCATCAGTGAGTCCCCGCAAATCGGGGGCCGAAACTATGGCTACACCTTC.

The V call is TRBV6-6, the J call TRBJ2-7; 8 positions agree with TRBD2. The CDR3 length is 15 residues. Trimming took 2 bases from V and 0 from J; bases not matched to a gene: 3. The V gene's germline CDR1 is MNHNY and CDR2 SVGAGI (reference sequence). In DNA form, the CDR3 reads TGTGCCAGCAGTTACCGGGGGGGGAGCTCCTACGAGCAGTACTTC. It specifies CASSYRGGSSYEQYF.

To note about this clonotype: A much larger clone differs from this one at a single base, so this may be a read error. As DNA, the CDR3 is TGCAGTGAACTGACACCGGGGGCGGGCTATGGCTACACCTTC. Protein product: CSELTPGAGYGYTF. V and J are TRBV20-1 and TRBJ1-2; tentative D call: TRBD1 (6 bases). With 7 bases removed from V and 4 bases from J, the gap between germline ends came to 19 bases. Germline lookup yields CDR1 DFQATT and CDR2 SNEGSKA (reference sequence). The CDR3 loop spans 14 amino acids.

This clonotype was counted at least ten times. J is TRBJ1-2 and V is TRBV10-2; D is unresolved. CDR3 length equals 12 residues. The germline V gene has CDR1 WSHSY and CDR2 SAAADI. The V end lost 8 bases, the J end lost 4 bases, and 11 bases lay between the germline ends. Written as DNA, the CDR3 is TGCGCCAGCGCCGAGGCCTCCTATGGCTACACCTTC. Translated, it gives CASAEASYGYTF.

In its sample, this clonotype was seen a few times. This sequence joins TRBV30 and TRBJ1-4, with 8 bases that match TRBD1. V trimming: 2 bases; J trimming: 6 bases; junction bases outside the gene matches: 8. The CDR3 has 15 amino acids. The V gene's germline CDR1 is GTSNPN and CDR2 SVGIG (reference sequence). The CDR3: CAWSSPGQEYEKLFF. The CDR3 nucleotides are TGTGCCTGGAGTTCTCCGGGACAGGAATATGAAAAACTGTTTTTT.

The table lists this clonotype with many counts. V and J are TRBV5-5 and TRBJ2-1, with 7 bases lining up with TRBD2. Per germline, CDR1 SGHKS and CDR2 YYEKEE (reference sequence). Trimming took 3 bases from V and 7 from J; bases not matched to a gene: 10. This CDR3 has 15 amino acids. The CDR3 nucleotides are TGTGCCAGCAGCTCCCTTTCCGGGGGGTTTAATGAGCAGTTCTTC. Translated: CASSSLSGGFNEQFF.

Ten or more counts support this clonotype. This chain joins TRBV5-1 and TRBJ1-2; 9 bases fit TRBD1. V dropped 4 bases and J dropped 7; count of bases not matched to a gene: 8. Looked up from germline, CDR1 is SGHRS and CDR2 is YFSETQ. The CDR3 covers 14 residues. CDR3: CASSDTGTGFGYTF. The DNA of the CDR3 is TGCGCCAGCAGCGACACCGGGACAGGGTTTGGCTACACCTTC.

Worth noting for this clonotype: The CDR3 ends on some other residue instead of the conserved phenylalanine or tryptophan, so this is likely a read error. It is unclear where the CDR3 begins or ends on the DNA, so no DNA is shown, and the CDR3 is as TCRdb lists it. The chain recombines TRBV21-1 with TRBJ2-3; no check of the table's D call, TRBD1, against the DNA was made. TRBV21-1 is a recognized pseudogene. Both ends counted, the CDR3 spans 16 residues. The CDR3 here is CASSKGPDRGADTQYL.

This clonotype has a single count. This may come from a read error, since a much larger clone is one base off. The gene calls are TRBV20-1 and TRBJ2-3; D is possibly TRBD2 (5 bases). Germline lookup yields CDR1 DFQATT and CDR2 SNEGSKA (reference sequence). The CDR3 has 12 residues. The CDR3 loop reads CSAPSLGDAQYF. Written as DNA, the CDR3 is TGCAGTGCTCCTTCGCTGGGAGATGCGCAGTATTTT.